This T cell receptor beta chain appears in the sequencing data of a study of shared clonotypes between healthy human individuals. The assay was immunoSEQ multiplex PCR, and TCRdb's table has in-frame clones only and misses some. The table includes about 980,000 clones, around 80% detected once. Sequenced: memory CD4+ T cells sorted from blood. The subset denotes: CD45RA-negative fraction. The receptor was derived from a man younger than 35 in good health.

DNA of the CDR3: TGTGCCAGCAGCAGACCGGGAAGGGGGGAAAAACTGTTTTTT. It codes for CASSRPGRGEKLFF. The gene calls are TRBV7-2 and TRBJ1-4, with D possibly being TRBD1 (6 bases). In germline, CDR1 is SGHTA, CDR2 FQGNSA. V lost 5 bases, J lost 8 bases, and 15 bases lay in between. This CDR3 has 14 residues.